These 26 T cell receptor beta chains came from one sample sequenced in a study of OX40 agonist ivuxolimab in advanced cancers. TCRdb's table, derived via immunoSEQ multiplex PCR, lists solely in-frame clones and lacks some. This sample yields tens of thousands of clones, of which about 83% are seen a single time; over 1% belongs to the top ten. The sequencing used CD4+ or CD8+ T cells sorted from blood, collected in a trial of the OX40 agonist ivuxolimab. The receptors come from an adult with an advanced solid tumor such as melanoma, head and neck, liver or kidney cancer.

This clone showed up just once. This sequence joins TRBV19 and TRBJ1-2; no clear D gene. Looked up from germline, CDR1 is LNHDA and CDR2 is SQIVND (reference sequence). The V end lost 1 base, the J end lost 0 bases, and 12 bases lay between the germline ends. The CDR3 sequence is 16 residues long. CDR3 protein: CASSIAAGIANYGYTF. Written as DNA, the CDR3 is TGTGCCAGTAGTATAGCGGCGGGGATAGCTAACTATGGCTACACCTTC.

This chain links TRBV7-2 with TRBJ1-1, with TRBD1 identical over 7 bases. The trim removed 2 bases at V and 2 bases at J, leaving 2 bases unmatched. Germline CDR1 is SGHTA and CDR2 is FQGNSA. The CDR3 sequence is 14 residues long. The CDR3 is CASSLNRGNTEAFF. The CDR3 DNA sequence: TGTGCCAGCAGCTTAAACAGGGGCAACACTGAAGCTTTCTTT.

The chain uses TRBV6-5 and TRBJ1-2; the match to TRBD1 covers 9 bases. The CDR3 totals 15 residues. The germline V gene has CDR1 MNHEY and CDR2 SVGAGI. V lost 11 bases, J lost 6 bases, and 16 bases stayed unmatched. The CDR3 sequence is CAAQRQGGGRHGYTF. The CDR3 bases are TGTGCCGCCCAGAGACAGGGGGGAGGGCGCCATGGCTACACCTTC.

This chain links TRBV6-5 with TRBJ1-1; D is uncertain. CDR3 length equals 12 residues. Germline V gene data show CDR1 as MNHEY and CDR2 as SVGAGI. Trimming left V 2 bases short and J 5 bases short, with 6 bases between. CDR3 sequence: CASSYGPTEAFF. The CDR3 region has the DNA TGTGCCAGCAGTTACGGACCTACTGAAGCTTTCTTT.

The J gene is TRBJ2-5, the V gene TRBV7-2; TRBD2 matches 13 bases. V lost 3 bases and J lost 5; bases outside the gene matches: 3. Per germline, CDR1 SGHTA and CDR2 FQGNSA. The CDR3 is 15 residues long. CDR3 residues: CASSFTSGGAETQYF. CDR3 DNA: TGTGCCAGCAGCTTTACTAGCGGGGGGGCCGAGACCCAGTACTTC.

This clone was seen just once. The chain combines TRBV9 with TRBJ2-5; TRBD1 might be the D (6 bases). V was clipped by 0 bases and J by 8 bases, with 11 bases between them. Germline CDR1 and CDR2: SGDLS and YYNGEE. The CDR3 runs 13 residues. CDR3 bases: TGTGCCAGCAGCGTAGCCCAACAGGGTACCCAGTACTTC. Translated: CASSVAQQGTQYF.

Here the CDR3 DNA reads TGCGCCAGCAGCCAAGAGGCAGGGACGACCTTATATGGCTACACCTTC. Translating it yields CASSQEAGTTLYGYTF. The V call is TRBV4-1, the J call TRBJ1-2; possible D gene TRBD1, 5 bases. Trimming pared 0 bases from V and 5 bases from J, leaving 16 bases between. The CDR3 extends over 16 amino acids. Per germline, CDR1 MGHRA and CDR2 YSYEKL.

The rearrangement links TRBV5-1 to TRBJ1-1; D is possibly TRBD1 (5 bases). Germline-derived CDR1 and CDR2 are SGHRS and YFSETQ. The CDR3 has 13 amino acids. V was pared by 2 bases and J by 8 bases, with 13 bases between. This chain's CDR3 is CASSFGGGAEAFF. DNA for the CDR3: TGCGCCAGCAGCTTCGGGGGAGGAGCGGAAGCTTTCTTT.

This sequence joins TRBV7-2 and TRBJ1-5; TRBD1 agrees at 7 bases. The CDR3 has 17 residues. CDR1 and CDR2 (germline): SGHTA, FQGNSA. The trim removed 5 bases at V and 2 bases at J, leaving 12 bases unmatched. CDR3 loop: CASSLFPGTVGNQPQHF. The CDR3 nucleotides are TGTGCCAGCAGCCTTTTTCCCGGGACAGTTGGCAATCAGCCCCAGCATTTT.

The J gene is TRBJ1-6, the V gene TRBV4-1; 8 nucleotides match TRBD1. The V segment lost 7 bases and the J segment 7 bases; nucleotides outside the gene matches: 15. Germline assignment: CDR1 MGHRA and CDR2 YSYEKL. The length of the CDR3 is 17 residues. The CDR3 loop reads CASKMGQGALGNSPLHF. The CDR3 DNA sequence: TGCGCCAGCAAGATGGGCCAGGGGGCGCTTGGGAATTCACCCCTCCACTTT.

This clone was detected only a few times. The chain combines TRBV19 with TRBJ1-4; no clear D. The CDR3 totals 13 residues. V was cut by 3 bases and J by 14 bases, with 16 bases left in between. Germline CDR1 is LNHDA and CDR2 is SQIVND (reference sequence). The CDR3 sequence is CASSIASRGVLFF. The CDR3 coding sequence is TGTGCCAGTAGTATCGCAAGTCGGGGAGTGCTGTTTTTT. The complete variable domain, with remaining parts taken from reference TRBV19 and TRBJ1-4, reads DGGITQSPKYLFRKEGQNVTLSCEQNLNHDAMYWYRQDPGQGLRLIYYSQIVNDFQKGDIAEGYSVSREKKESFPLTVTSAQKNPTAFYLCASSIASRGVLFFGSGTQLSVL.

The CDR3 nucleotides read TGCGCCAGCAGCCAAACGACAGGGTATATCGACGAGCAGTACTTC. Its translation is CASSQTTGYIDEQYF. The chain has TRBV4-1 and TRBJ2-7; 7 bases align to TRBD1. Germline CDR1 and CDR2: MGHRA and YSYEKL. This CDR3 is built from 15 residues. Trimming took 2 bases from V and 5 from J; bases not matched to a gene: 9.

About this clone itself: The same CDR3 also results from other DNA sequences found in this sample. The chain couples TRBV6-1 to TRBJ2-7, with D hard to call. V was shortened by 4 bases and J by 2 bases, with 21 bases between the two germline ends. CDR3 length equals 17 residues. CDR1 MNHNS and CDR2 SASEGT come from the germline V gene. CDR3 sequence (DNA): TGTGCCAGCAGTGGAAGACAAGGGAAATCCACTACCTACGAGCAGTACTTC. Translated, it gives CASSGRQGKSTTYEQYF.

This chain links TRBV18 with TRBJ1-2; D is unresolved. This CDR3 spans 14 amino acids. V was clipped by 4 bases and J by 8 bases, with 17 bases between them. Germline CDR1 and CDR2: KGHSH and LQKENI. This CDR3 is CASSLTQVEEGYTF. Here the CDR3 DNA reads TGTGCCAGCTCACTTACCCAGGTCGAGGAAGGCTACACCTTC.

The V gene is TRBV6-5, the J gene TRBJ2-7; D may be TRBD1 (5 bases). This CDR3 has 15 residues. Germline V CDR1 and CDR2: MNHEY, SVGAGI. Between the trimmed V and J ends, which lost 5 bases and 5 bases, there was a span of 19 bases. CDR3 sequence: CASSRAGARFDEQYF. CDR3 in DNA: TGTGCCAGCAGTCGTGCTGGGGCAAGATTCGACGAGCAGTACTTC.

This sequence joins TRBV18 and TRBJ2-3; D is unclear. Trimming cost V 3 bases and J 2 bases, with 9 bases left between them. Germline CDR1 reads KGHSH; CDR2 reads LQKENI. The CDR3 spans 14 residues. CDR3: CASSPGSHTDTQYF. CDR3 nucleotide sequence: TGTGCCAGCTCACCGGGTTCTCACACAGATACGCAGTATTTT.

This chain uses TRBV27 with TRBJ1-5; no clear D. The CDR3 has 15 residues. Trimming cost V 1 base and J 5 bases, with 12 bases left between them. Germline-derived CDR1 and CDR2 are MNHEY and SMNVEV (reference sequence). For the CDR3, the DNA is TGTGCCAGCAGTTTATTCTTCAGCCTCCATCAGCCCCAGCATTTT. It specifies CASSLFFSLHQPQHF.

The V call is TRBV6-1, the J call TRBJ2-2; D uncertain. V was cut by 7 bases and J by 6 bases, with 12 bases left in between. The germline V gene encodes CDR1 MNHNS and CDR2 SASEGT. This CDR3 is built from 13 residues. The DNA of the CDR3 is TGTGCCAGCACCCCGCCTGGGTCCGGGGAGCTGTTTTTT. Translation gives CASTPPGSGELFF.

The J gene is TRBJ2-3, the V gene TRBV5-4; the match to TRBD2 covers 10 bases. From germline, CDR1 is SGHNT and CDR2 YYREEE (reference sequence). The V and J ends lost 0 bases and 1 base, in that order; junction bases with no gene match: 5. CDR3 size: 17 residues. For the CDR3, the DNA is TGTGCCAGCAGCTTGGTGGGCCTAGCGGGGGGCACAGATACGCAGTATTTT. This gives the protein CASSLVGLAGGTDTQYF. The whole variable domain, remainder taken from reference TRBV5-4 and TRBJ2-3, is ETGVTQSPTHLIKTRGQQVTLRCSSQSGHNTVSWYQQALGQGPQFIFQYYREEENGRGNFPPRFSGLQFPNYSSELNVNALELDDSALYLCASSLVGLAGGTDTQYFGPGTRLTVL.

The chain uses TRBV2 and TRBJ1-4; tentatively, D is TRBD1 (6 bases). The CDR3 extends over 16 amino acids. In germline, CDR1 is SNHLY, CDR2 FYNNEI. Trimming took off 5 bases at V and 0 bases at J, with 13 bases between the two ends. The CDR3: CASSYRAGTTNEKLFF. CDR3 bases: TGTGCCAGCAGTTACAGGGCAGGCACAACTAATGAAAAACTGTTTTTT.

This clone occurred a few times. V is TRBV27 and J is TRBJ2-7; 7 nucleotides line up with TRBD2. The germline V gene encodes CDR1 MNHEY and CDR2 SMNVEV (reference sequence). Germline trimming cut 1 base from V and 2 bases from J; bases unmatched to any gene: 5. The CDR3 totals 15 residues. The chain's CDR3 is CASSLFLAVTYEQYF. The CDR3, as DNA: TGTGCCAGCAGTTTATTTCTAGCGGTAACCTACGAGCAGTACTTC.

The CDR3 bases are TGTGCCAGTAGTATGCCAGGTAGAGACAATGAGCAGTTCTTC. Its protein product is CASSMPGRDNEQFF. V is TRBV19 and J is TRBJ2-1; no clear D. The CDR3 consists of 14 residues. Trimming stripped 3 bases from V and 5 bases from J, with 11 bases between. The V gene's germline CDR1 is LNHDA and CDR2 SQIVND (reference sequence). Based on the CDR3 plus reference TRBV19 and TRBJ2-1, the full variable domain is DGGITQSPKYLFRKEGQNVTLSCEQNLNHDAMYWYRQDPGQGLRLIYYSQIVNDFQKGDIAEGYSVSREKKESFPLTVTSAQKNPTAFYLCASSMPGRDNEQFFGPGTRLTVL.

Only a few counts were recorded for this clone. The rearrangement links TRBV7-9 to TRBJ1-1; TRBD1 agrees at 7 bases. The CDR3 is 13 amino acids. V gave up 3 bases and J gave up 5 bases; unmatched junction bases: 3. Germline V lookup: CDR1 SEHNR, CDR2 FQNEAQ (reference sequence). The CDR3: CASSFQGETEAFF. The DNA for the CDR3 is TGTGCCAGCAGCTTCCAGGGGGAGACTGAAGCTTTCTTT. The full variable domain, in which reference TRBV7-9 and TRBJ1-1 provide the parts outside the CDR3, is DTGVSQNPRHKITKRGQNVTFRCDPISEHNRLYWYRQTLGQGPEFLTYFQNEAQLEKSRLLSDRFSAERPKGSFSTLEIQRTEQGDSAMYLCASSFQGETEAFFGQGTRLTVV.

The genes are TRBV9 and TRBJ1-2; the D gene is possibly TRBD1 (6 bases). With 3 bases removed from V and 13 bases from J, the gap between germline ends came to 25 bases. CDR3 size: 15 residues. The V gene's germline CDR1 is SGDLS and CDR2 YYNGEE. The CDR3 DNA reads as TGTGCCAGCAGCGGCTCAGGGGCTCTCGGCTCTTTTAGCACCTTC. Protein: CASSGSGALGSFSTF.

CDR3 nucleotide sequence: TGTGCCAGCAGCTTCCGGACAGGATGGGAAAAACTGTTTTTT. Amino acid sequence: CASSFRTGWEKLFF. The rearrangement uses TRBV7-2 and TRBJ1-4; 7 bases map to TRBD1. The CDR3 contains 14 residues. The V gene's germline CDR1 is SGHTA and CDR2 FQGNSA. V trimming: 3 bases; J trimming: 8 bases; junction bases outside the gene matches: 6.

This chain links TRBV29-1 with TRBJ1-5; D call uncertain. V was shortened by 6 bases and J by 0 bases, with 9 bases between the two germline ends. Germline V gene data show CDR1 as SQVTM and CDR2 as ANQGSEA. The CDR3 covers 13 residues. Here the CDR3 reads CSVYVGSNQPQHF. The DNA for the CDR3 is TGCAGCGTCTACGTGGGTAGCAATCAGCCCCAGCATTTT.